This T cell receptor beta chain was observed in a study of blood T cell repertoires in COVID-19. Study as a whole: Samples came from the United States, Italy and Spain, spanning acute and convalescent COVID-19. T cells, B-cell-depleted T cells, or PBMCs supplied cDNA or gDNA.

This CDR3 comprises 15 residues. Trimming left V 3 bases short and J 0 bases short, with 9 bases between. Germline V gene sequence: CDR1 MDHEN, CDR2 SYDVKM. As processed by the authors: The assay estimated nucleated cells by amplifying reference gene primers. This table comes from immunoSEQ multiplex PCR, and its TCRdb copy is limited to in-frame clones, with some not included. V, J and clone size are taken as reported in that table, and D and trimming were inferred from the DNA itself. The sample lists 70,000 to 85,000 clones, approximately 90% occurring once. The specimen was peripheral blood. The V gene is TRBV28, the J gene TRBJ1-3; D perhaps matches TRBD1 (5 bases). The receptor's source is an older woman with active COVID-19. CDR3 DNA: TGTGCCAGCAGTTTCCGGACACTCTCTGGAAACACCATATATTTT. Protein: CASSFRTLSGNTIYF.